The source of this TCR beta chain is a study of beta chain features in type 1 diabetes. Reverse transcribing all isolated RNA meant expressed TCRB transcripts were sequenced. Libraries were prepared by immunoSEQ multiplex PCR; TCRdb keeps only in-frame clonotypes and omits some of them. In the table there are 200,000 to 250,000 clones, 16% of which are singletons. In germline, CDR1 is SGHTA, CDR2 FQGNSA. V was pared by 5 bases and J by 3 bases, with 13 bases between. The CDR3 sequence is 14 residues long. General study findings and limits: All four CD4+ subsets of Type 1 diabetes patients contained TCRB CDR3s that were moderately but significantly shorter. Type 1 diabetes patients had fewer VDJ junction insertions and more deletions.

Concerning this clone: Its antigen is unknown.

Material for sequencing was naive CD4+ T cells from blood. The chain uses TRBV7-2 and TRBJ1-2; the D gene is possibly TRBD1 (5 bases). The receptor was isolated from a man aged 25 to 40 with type 1 diabetes. In DNA, the CDR3 is TGTGCCAGCAGCCGCGCGACAGAGGACTATGGCTACACCTTC. Translating it yields CASSRATEDYGYTF.